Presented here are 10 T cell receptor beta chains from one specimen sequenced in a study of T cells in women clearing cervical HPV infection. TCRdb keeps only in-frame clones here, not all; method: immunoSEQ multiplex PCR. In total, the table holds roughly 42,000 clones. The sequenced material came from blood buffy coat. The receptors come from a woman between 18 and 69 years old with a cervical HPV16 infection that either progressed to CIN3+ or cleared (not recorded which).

The CDR3 DNA, read in part, is TGCAGTGCTAGAGATCTCGGTGGGGGGGGCACTAATGAAAAA. Its translation: CSARDLGGGGTNEK. The entire CDR3 sequence reads CSARDLGGGGTNEKLFF. The chain couples TRBV20-1 to TRBJ1-4; a possible D gene is TRBD1 (6 bases). The CDR3 end falls 3 residues outside the read, so it is completed with the germline J gene. Per the germline V gene, CDR1 is DFQATT and CDR2 is SNEGSKA (reference sequence). CDR3 length: 17 amino acids. With 0 bases removed from V and 2 bases from J, the gap between germline ends came to 16 bases.

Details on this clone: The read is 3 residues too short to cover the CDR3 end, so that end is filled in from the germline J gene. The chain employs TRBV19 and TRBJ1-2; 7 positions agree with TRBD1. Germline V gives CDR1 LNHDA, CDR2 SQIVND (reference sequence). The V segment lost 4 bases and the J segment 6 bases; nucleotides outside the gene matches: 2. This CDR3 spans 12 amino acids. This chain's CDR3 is CASSRQGNGYTF. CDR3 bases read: TGTGCCAGTAGTAGACAGGGTAATGGC.

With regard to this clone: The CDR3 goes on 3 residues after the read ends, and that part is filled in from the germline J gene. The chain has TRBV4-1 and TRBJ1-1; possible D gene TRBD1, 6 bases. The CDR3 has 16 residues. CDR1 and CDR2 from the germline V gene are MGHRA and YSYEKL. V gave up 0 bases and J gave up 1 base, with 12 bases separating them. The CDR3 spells CASSQDRGRRNTEAFF. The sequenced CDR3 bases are TGCGCCAGCAGCCAAGACAGGGGCAGGAGGAACACTGAA.

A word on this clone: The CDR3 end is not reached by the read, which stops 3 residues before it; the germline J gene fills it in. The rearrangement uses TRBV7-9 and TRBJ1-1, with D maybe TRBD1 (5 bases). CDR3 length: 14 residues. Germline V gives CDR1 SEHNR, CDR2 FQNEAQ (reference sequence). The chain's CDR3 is CASSLEAGADEAFF. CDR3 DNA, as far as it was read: TGTGCCAGCAGCTTAGAGGCTGGGGCAGACGAA.

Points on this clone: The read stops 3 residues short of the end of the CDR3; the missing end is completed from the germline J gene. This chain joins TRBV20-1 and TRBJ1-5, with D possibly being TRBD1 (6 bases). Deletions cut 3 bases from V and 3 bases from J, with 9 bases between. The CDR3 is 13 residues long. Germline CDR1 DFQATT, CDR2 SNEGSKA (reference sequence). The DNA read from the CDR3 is TGCAGTGCTAGTACAGGGTCCAATCAGCCC. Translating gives CSASTGSNQP. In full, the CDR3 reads CSASTGSNQPQHF.

The CDR3 sequence is CSARNWVAGEETQYF. The sequenced part of the CDR3 DNA is TGCAGTGCTAGAAATTGGGTAGCGGGGGAAGAGACC. The chain carries TRBV20-1 and TRBJ2-5, with 9 bases lining up with TRBD2. With the read ending 3 residues before the CDR3 end, the germline J gene is used to fill in that end. CDR3 length equals 15 residues. Germline values: CDR1 DFQATT, CDR2 SNEGSKA (reference sequence). V lost 2 bases, J lost 3 bases, and 7 bases stayed unmatched.

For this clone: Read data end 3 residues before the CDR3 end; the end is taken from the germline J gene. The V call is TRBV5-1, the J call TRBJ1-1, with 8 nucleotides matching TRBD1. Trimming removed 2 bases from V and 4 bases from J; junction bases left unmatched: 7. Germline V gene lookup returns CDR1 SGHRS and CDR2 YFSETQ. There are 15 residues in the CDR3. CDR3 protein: CASSFSGGSLTEAFF. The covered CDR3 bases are TGCGCCAGCAGCTTTTCAGGGGGCTCCCTCACTGAA. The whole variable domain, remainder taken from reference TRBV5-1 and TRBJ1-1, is KAGVTQTPRYLIKTRGQQVTLSCSPISGHRSVSWYQQTPGQGLQFLFEYFSETQRNKGNFPGRFSGRQFSNSRSEMNVSTLELGDSALYLCASSFSGGSLTEAFFGQGTRLTVV.

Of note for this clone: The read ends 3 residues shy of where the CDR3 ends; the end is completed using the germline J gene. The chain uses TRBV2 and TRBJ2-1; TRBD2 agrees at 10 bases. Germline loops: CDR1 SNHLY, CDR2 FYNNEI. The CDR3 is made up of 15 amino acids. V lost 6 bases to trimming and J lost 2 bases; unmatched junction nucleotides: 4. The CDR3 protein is CASRLSGGAYNEQFF. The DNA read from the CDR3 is TGTGCCAGCAGACTAAGCGGGGGGGCCTACAATGAG.

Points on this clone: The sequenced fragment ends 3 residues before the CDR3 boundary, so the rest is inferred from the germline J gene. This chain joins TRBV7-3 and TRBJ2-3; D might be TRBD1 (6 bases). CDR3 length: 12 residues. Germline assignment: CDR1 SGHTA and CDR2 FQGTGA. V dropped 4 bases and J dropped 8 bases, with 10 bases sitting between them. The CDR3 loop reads CASSSRGGTQYF. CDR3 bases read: TGTGCCAGCAGCTCCAGGGGTGGTACG.

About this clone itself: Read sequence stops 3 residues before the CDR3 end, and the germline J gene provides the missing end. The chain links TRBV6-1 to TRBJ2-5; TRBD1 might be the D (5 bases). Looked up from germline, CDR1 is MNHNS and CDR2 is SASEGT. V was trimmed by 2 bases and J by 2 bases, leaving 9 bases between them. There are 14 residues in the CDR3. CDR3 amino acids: CASSELWTQETQYF. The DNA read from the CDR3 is TGTGCCAGCAGTGAACTCTGGACACAAGAGACC.